Following are 26 T cell receptor beta chains from one sample sequenced in a study of T cells in Graves' hyperthyroidism and ophthalmopathy. RNA transcripts served as the template for amplifying TCR beta CDR3 regions. A set of HTBI primers served as the primers for a first-round RT-PCR of the TCR CDR3. TCRdb independently ran MiXCR on the multiplex PCR reads; one entry per CDR3 protein. The table includes approximately 260,000 distinct CDR3 sequences, roughly 15% detected once. The sequenced material came from blood. These receptors were obtained from a woman in her forties or fifties with Graves' hyperthyroidism that later progressed to Graves' ophthalmopathy.

This clonotype was counted many times. This chain uses TRBV27 with TRBJ1-3; D uncertain. The CDR3 is 14 residues long. The germline gives CDR1 MNHEY, CDR2 SMNVEV (reference sequence). V lost 5 bases, J lost 0 bases, and 8 bases lay in between. The CDR3 here is CASSPYRSGNTIYF. The CDR3 region has the DNA TGTGCCAGCAGTCCCTATCGCTCTGGAAACACCATATATTTT.

In its sample, this clonotype was seen a few times. The chain uses TRBV27 and TRBJ2-2, with a possible D match to TRBD2 (7 bases). CDR1 is MNHEY, CDR2 SMNVEV, per germline (reference sequence). The CDR3 extends over 16 amino acids. V was shortened by 3 bases and J by 2 bases, with 13 bases between the two germline ends. CDR3 in amino acids: CASSFRGAFNTGELFF. CDR3 coding DNA: TGTGCCAGCAGTTTTCGGGGGGCGTTTAACACCGGGGAGCTGTTTTTT.

The chain has TRBV29-1 and TRBJ1-5; D is undetermined. In germline, CDR1 is SQVTM, CDR2 ANQGSEA. V lost 5 bases to trimming and J lost 7 bases, with 12 bases between them. The CDR3 runs 12 residues. The chain's CDR3 is CSVLNTQQPQHF. The CDR3 DNA reads TGCAGCGTTCTAAACACCCAGCAGCCCCAGCATTTT.

This clonotype appeared a few times. This chain joins TRBV24-1 and TRBJ2-4, with D perhaps matching TRBD2 (6 bases). Germline loops: CDR1 KGHDR, CDR2 SFDVKD. Trimming cost V 8 bases and J 0 bases, with 22 bases left between them. This CDR3 region has 18 residues. This CDR3 is CATTPPLTRSLAKNIQYF. DNA of the CDR3: TGTGCCACCACTCCCCCCCTGACTAGATCGCTAGCCAAAAACATTCAGTACTTC.

This clonotype has only a few counts. The chain combines TRBV15 with TRBJ1-2, with TRBD1 as a possible D gene (5 bases). Germline CDR1 reads LNHNV; CDR2 reads YYDKDF (reference sequence). There are 17 residues in the CDR3. Trimming pared 0 bases from V and 3 bases from J, leaving 17 bases between. Here the CDR3 reads CATSRDKRRGAYYGYTF. The CDR3 region has the DNA TGTGCCACCAGCAGAGATAAGAGGAGGGGTGCTTACTATGGCTACACCTTC.

This clonotype was seen a handful of times. This chain joins TRBV12-3 or TRBV12-4 and TRBJ2-5; TRBD2 agrees at 12 bases. The trim removed 6 bases at V and 0 bases at J, leaving 2 bases unmatched. This CDR3 spans 15 amino acids. In DNA, the CDR3 is TGTGCCAGCAGGTCTAGCGGGGGGGACCAAGAGACCCAGTACTTC. Its translation: CASRSSGGDQETQYF.

There are many counts of this clonotype. V usage is TRBV20-1 and J usage is TRBJ2-3; D not certain. The CDR3 contains 14 residues. V was trimmed by 4 bases and J by 0 bases, leaving 11 bases between them. Looked up from germline, CDR1 is DFQATT and CDR2 is SNEGSKA (reference sequence). CDR3 in DNA: TGCAGTGCTAAAACTTTTCCTAGCACAGATACGCAGTATTTT. This translates into CSAKTFPSTDTQYF.

Ten or more counts support this clonotype. J is TRBJ1-2 and V is TRBV4-1; perhaps TRBD1 as D (5 bases). From germline, CDR1 is MGHRA and CDR2 YSYEKL. V lost 4 bases and J lost 8, with 17 bases in between. The CDR3 has 14 residues. CDR3 region: CASSPYGHAAGYTF. The CDR3, as DNA: TGCGCCAGCAGCCCGTACGGACACGCGGCAGGCTACACCTTC.

This clonotype was detected ten times or more. The rearrangement uses TRBV2 and TRBJ2-5; the D is unclear. Germline V CDR1 and CDR2: SNHLY, FYNNEI. The length of the CDR3 is 12 residues. V was shortened by 2 bases and J by 5 bases, with 6 bases between the two germline ends. The CDR3 nucleotides read TGTGCCAGCAGTGAACCCTATGAGACCCAGTACTTC. Encoded protein: CASSEPYETQYF.

This clonotype was observed many times. V gene TRBV20-1 combines with J gene TRBJ2-7; D uncertain. This CDR3 contains 13 residues. CDR1 and CDR2 (germline): DFQATT, SNEGSKA (reference sequence). V lost 4 bases, J lost 2 bases, and 12 bases lay in between. This chain's CDR3 is CSAIGRGPYEQYF. CDR3 sequence (DNA): TGCAGTGCTATCGGCCGAGGACCCTACGAGCAGTACTTC.

J is TRBJ2-1 and V is TRBV11-3, with D uncertain. V shed 0 bases and J shed 0 bases, with 9 bases lying between them. Per the germline V gene, CDR1 is SGHNT and CDR2 is YENEEA. The CDR3 has 16 amino acids. The CDR3 loop is CASSLDQDGSYNEQFF. The DNA of the CDR3 is TGTGCCAGCAGCTTAGATCAGGACGGCTCCTACAATGAGCAGTTCTTC.

CDR3 DNA sequence: TGTGCCACCGAAGCGGGAGTGTACAATGAGCAGTTCTTC. It is translated as CATEAGVYNEQFF. The chain joins TRBV19 to TRBJ2-1; TRBD2 agrees at 8 bases. The CDR3 is 13 residues long. Germline assignment: CDR1 LNHDA and CDR2 SQIVND (reference sequence). The J segment lost 4 bases and the V segment lost 10 bases, leaving 6 bases of the junction unmatched.

This clonotype was seen only once. The chain employs TRBV5-1 and TRBJ2-2, with unresolved D. The CDR3 sequence is 15 residues long. Germline V lookup: CDR1 SGHRS, CDR2 YFSETQ. The V end was cut by 2 bases, the J end by 4 bases, with 12 bases between. The CDR3 nucleotides read TGCGCCAGCAGCTTACCGGACGGTGGCACCGGGGAGCTGTTTTTT. Translating gives CASSLPDGGTGELFF.

This clonotype was detected only a few times. A much larger clone sits a single nucleotide away, making a read error possible. J is TRBJ2-7 and V is TRBV11-2; D call uncertain. Germline loops: CDR1 SGHAT, CDR2 FQNNGV. The CDR3 contains 18 residues. The CDR3 nucleotides are TGTGCCAGCAGCTTAGGCCCCTCAGTCCCTTACTTCTTATACGGGCAGTACTTC. This codes for CASSLGPSVPYFLYGQYF.

This clonotype showed up many times. The chain joins TRBV10-3 to TRBJ1-2; 9 bases are a match to TRBD1. Germline V gene data show CDR1 as ENHRY and CDR2 as SYGVKD. This CDR3 has 14 residues. Trimming cost V 4 bases and J 4 bases; bases outside gene matches: 4. CDR3: CAISATTGGYGYTF. The CDR3 DNA follows: TGTGCCATCAGTGCCACGACAGGGGGCTATGGCTACACCTTC.

With respect to this clonotype: Being one base from a much bigger clone, this may be a read error. The V and J genes are TRBV13 and TRBJ2-3; TRBD2 aligns across 7 bases. CDR1 is PRHDT and CDR2 is FYEKMQ in the germline V gene (reference sequence). The CDR3 loop spans 16 amino acids. The V gene end was trimmed by 5 bases and the J gene end by 0 bases; junction bases not matched to a gene: 8. The CDR3 sequence is CASSPGLGLSTDTQYF. The CDR3 region has the DNA TGTGCCAGCAGCCCCGGACTGGGACTAAGCACAGATACGCAGTATTTT.

The V and J genes are TRBV19 and TRBJ2-1, with TRBD2 matching over 9 bases. The CDR3 has 17 amino acids. CDR1 is LNHDA, CDR2 SQIVND, per germline (reference sequence). The V gene end was trimmed by 5 bases and the J gene end by 7 bases; junction bases not matched to a gene: 15. The CDR3 loop reads CASSAPPRLAGRNEQFF. The CDR3 DNA reads TGTGCCAGTAGTGCCCCTCCCCGTCTAGCGGGAAGGAATGAGCAGTTCTTC.

This clonotype has ten or more counts. The chain recombines TRBV27 with TRBJ1-5; tentatively, D is TRBD1 (5 bases). CDR1 is MNHEY, CDR2 SMNVEV, per germline (reference sequence). The CDR3 contains 14 residues. Trimming shortened V by 2 bases and J by 5 bases, and 10 bases separated the two germline ends. Here the CDR3 DNA reads TGTGCCAGCAGTTTAAGTGGGGGGGATCAGCCCCAGCATTTT. This sequence encodes CASSLSGGDQPQHF.

The chain carries TRBV28 and TRBJ2-7; 12 bases line up with TRBD2. V lost 5 bases and J lost 3; bases outside the gene matches: 5. CDR1 and CDR2 (germline): MDHEN, SYDVKM. The CDR3 length is 15 residues. For the CDR3, the DNA is TGTGCCAGCAGTCATCGGGGACTAGCGGGCTACGAGCAGTACTTC. Translating gives CASSHRGLAGYEQYF.

This clonotype was detected ten times or more. The V gene is TRBV20-1, the J gene TRBJ1-1; D remains ambiguous. Germline loops: CDR1 DFQATT, CDR2 SNEGSKA (reference sequence). V lost 6 bases, J lost 6 bases, and 17 bases lay in between. The CDR3 is 13 residues long. CDR3 region: CSANALLQAEAFF. The CDR3 region has the DNA TGCAGTGCCAATGCCTTGCTTCAGGCTGAAGCTTTCTTT.

There are many counts of this clonotype. The V call is TRBV6-2 or TRBV6-3, the J call TRBJ2-7; D gene uncertain. The CDR3 length is 14 residues. CDR1 MNHEY and CDR2 SVGEGT come from the germline V gene. Trimming took 1 base from V and 4 from J, leaving 11 bases between them. The CDR3 nucleotides read TGTGCCAGCAGTTACTGGGCAGTGATATACGAGCAGTACTTC. Amino acid sequence: CASSYWAVIYEQYF.

This clonotype was counted between two and nine times. The gene calls are TRBV19 and TRBJ2-7; D may be TRBD2 (6 bases). Per the germline V gene, CDR1 is LNHDA and CDR2 is SQIVND (reference sequence). The CDR3 contains 13 residues. Deletions cut 8 bases from V and 3 bases from J, with 14 bases between. The CDR3 DNA reads as TGTGCCAGTGGAAGGGGACTCAACTACGAGCAGTACTTC. Translating it yields CASGRGLNYEQYF.

This clonotype was seen at least ten times. This chain links TRBV7-8 with TRBJ2-1; tentatively, D is TRBD1 (6 bases). V was cut by 8 bases and J by 2 bases, with 13 bases left in between. The germline gives CDR1 SGHVS, CDR2 FQNEAQ. The CDR3 length is 14 residues. As DNA, the CDR3 is TGTGCCAGCGGACAGTCGGGCGCCTACAATGAGCAGTTCTTC. Translation gives CASGQSGAYNEQFF.

V gene TRBV6-4 combines with J gene TRBJ2-7, with D perhaps given as TRBD1 or TRBD2 (5 bases each). Germline V gene lookup returns CDR1 MRHNA and CDR2 SNTAGT. This CDR3 spans 13 amino acids. V lost 7 bases and J 6 bases, leaving 16 bases between the germline ends. This chain's CDR3 is CASTKGLAGEQYF. CDR3 DNA: TGTGCCAGCACCAAGGGGCTAGCTGGCGAGCAGTACTTC.

V is TRBV14 and J is TRBJ2-2, with D perhaps assigned TRBD1 or TRBD2 (5 bases each). CDR3 length equals 17 residues. Trimming cost V 0 bases and J 3 bases, with 14 bases left between them. From germline, CDR1 is SGHDN and CDR2 FVKESK. CDR3 loop: CASSQEGTPSYTGELFF. CDR3 nucleotide sequence: TGTGCCAGCAGCCAAGAAGGGACCCCCTCATACACCGGGGAGCTGTTTTTT. Filled out from reference TRBV14 and TRBJ2-2, the complete variable domain reads EAGVTQFPSHSVIEKGQTVTLRCDPISGHDNLYWYRRVMGKEIKFLLHFVKESKQDESGMPNNRFLAERTGGTYSTLKVQPAELEDSGVYFCASSQEGTPSYTGELFFGEGSRLTVL.

This clonotype was seen ten or more times. The chain combines TRBV7-9 with TRBJ2-7, with 9 nucleotides matching TRBD2. From germline, CDR1 is SEHNR and CDR2 FQNEAQ (reference sequence). V was pared by 5 bases and J by 4 bases, with 9 bases of the junction left unmatched. The CDR3 sequence is 15 residues long. The CDR3 region has the DNA TGTGCCAGCAGCGTCGCAGCGGGAGGTTTATACGAGCAGTACTTC. This gives the protein CASSVAAGGLYEQYF.